This T cell receptor (beta chain) was recovered during a study of blood T cell repertoires in COVID-19 (dated by TCRdb to 2020 to 2022). Regarding the research as a whole: Collaborator samples came from the United States, Italy and Spain and covered acute and convalescent phases of COVID-19. The prospective study material was composed of cDNA or gDNA derived from T cells, B-cell-depleted T cells, or PBMCs. The dataset comprised deeply sampled blood TCRbeta repertoires from subjects exposed to, actively infected with, or recovered from COVID-19. A freely available public database, intended as a resource for researchers studying the immune response to SARS-CoV-2, is where the repertoires were released. Samples were obtained from the ongoing ImmuneRACE study (first 160 participants) and from about 1,300 subjects provided by 6 global collaborators. The sample metadata nearly always contained a de-identified subject ID, COVID-19 status, age in years and sex. Where HLA class I and class II types were available, the types were taken from metadata supplied by the sample provider, not from assay-based typing. The study at large found these results: Clinical and demographic metadata were provided uncurated, with the amount varying by source and participant.

V is cut back by 7 bases and J by 3 bases, with 3 bases in the junction unmatched. CDR1 and CDR2, looked up from the germline V gene, are MNHEY and SVGAGI. The CDR3 goes from the cysteine to the phenylalanine over 15 residues. Only CDR3 DNA remains: 45 bases, in frame from the first base. Whole blood was collected in K2EDTA tubes by collaborating institutions according to the institutions' own protocols. For TCRbeta analysis, collaborators shipped samples in one of three forms: frozen whole blood, isolated PBMCs, or DNA extracted from either of those sample types. TCRbeta CDR3 regions were amplified from genomic DNA using the immunoSEQ Assay, a bias-controlled multiplex PCR. Turning to the authors' computational methods: Within the assay, amplification of reference gene primers was used to estimate how many nucleated cells each sample contained. Sequence reads were collapsed and filtered to measure the absolute abundance of every unique TCRbeta CDR3 rearrangement. For each sample, productive Simpson clonality was calculated by taking the square root of Simpson's diversity index across productive rearrangements. TCRdb mirrors the immuneACCESS table, restricted to in-frame sequences. Some clones are absent from its copies; in checked studies, under half trace to an unresolved V gene, and the reason for the others is unknown. Clonal size and the V and J genes are those of that table, whereas D and trimming came from the DNA. This sample gives roughly 8,700 clones in total; 75% to 90% of them show up just once. Approximately 7.9% of the sample lies in the top ten.

On this clone itself: Its antigen is still unknown. Per-base qualities were not stored, and no clone one base away is much larger.

Sequencing was carried out using peripheral blood. The receptor was derived from a human donor with active COVID-19. The donor label of this sample is uncertain. The rearranged segments are TRBV6-5 and TRBJ2-2, with 12 bases aligning to TRBD2. The bases are TGTGCCAGCACCAGACTAGCGGGAGACACCGGGGAGCTGTTTTTT. Translation gives CASTRLAGDTGELFF.